These 23 T cell receptor beta chains were sequenced from one sample in a study of graft-versus-host responses after intestinal transplantation. Method: immunoSEQ multiplex PCR; TCRdb's copy keeps in-frame clones and lacks some. Of about 120,000 clones in the sample, around 96% were seen once. Their specific antigens are unknown. The sequenced sample was unstimulated CD8+ T cells sorted from spleen or lymph node cells, obtained before intestinal transplant. These TCRs come from a human donor who received an intestinal transplant.

This chain uses TRBV19 with TRBJ2-7, with D uncertain. V gave up 4 bases and J gave up 6 bases, with 13 bases separating them. The germline gives CDR1 LNHDA, CDR2 SQIVND (reference sequence). The CDR3 covers 13 residues. CDR3 nucleotide sequence: TGTGCCAGTAGTAGTAGGACCTGGGGCGAGCAGTACTTC. Translation gives CASSSRTWGEQYF.

The table lists this clone with a few counts. The chain is built from TRBV4-3 and TRBJ2-7, with 7 nucleotides matching TRBD1. V shed 0 bases and J 0 bases; nucleotides not matched to a gene: 2. CDR1 and CDR2 from the germline V gene are LGHNA and YSLEER. The CDR3 is 15 residues long. The CDR3 loop is CASSQERDSSYEQYF. The CDR3 DNA reads as TGCGCCAGCAGCCAAGAAAGGGACAGCTCCTACGAGCAGTACTTC.

This clone was counted once. The J gene is TRBJ1-3, the V gene TRBV27; D uncertain. Per the germline V gene, CDR1 is MNHEY and CDR2 is SMNVEV (reference sequence). V lost 0 bases to trimming and J lost 0 bases, with 6 bases between them. CDR3 length: 15 amino acids. The CDR3 here is CASSLSHLSGNTIYF. The CDR3 DNA reads TGTGCCAGCAGTTTATCCCACCTCTCTGGAAACACCATATATTTT.

The V call is TRBV2, the J call TRBJ1-1, with D possibly being TRBD1 (5 bases). Looked up from germline, CDR1 is SNHLY and CDR2 is FYNNEI. The CDR3 runs 16 residues. Between the trimmed V and J ends, which lost 5 bases and 1 base, there was a span of 17 bases. CDR3 in DNA: TGTGCCAGCAGTTGGGACCCCGGGGACGCGAACACTGAAGCTTTCTTT. Its protein product is CASSWDPGDANTEAFF.

The rearrangement joins TRBV18 to TRBJ2-7, with 7 bases that match TRBD1. Germline values: CDR1 KGHSH, CDR2 LQKENI. After removal of 5 bases from V and 5 bases from J, the junction contained 15 bases not matched to a gene. This CDR3 contains 16 residues. CDR3 DNA sequence: TGTGCCAGCTCATTTAGGGGGCGCGAAACTTCCCACGAGCAGTACTTC. Translated: CASSFRGRETSHEQYF.

The rearrangement uses TRBV2 and TRBJ1-5, with 7 bases matching TRBD1. The CDR3 spans 17 residues. The germline V gene encodes CDR1 SNHLY and CDR2 FYNNEI. Trimming cost V 3 bases and J 4 bases; bases outside gene matches: 12. The CDR3 spells CASSDGTDLKANQPQHF. For the CDR3, the DNA is TGTGCCAGCAGTGACGGGACAGACCTGAAGGCGAATCAGCCCCAGCATTTT.

The CDR3 coding sequence is TGTGCCAGCAGCGGAGAAGGGTCAGGTCGGGATGAGCAGTTCTTC. Translation: CASSGEGSGRDEQFF. The V call is TRBV9, the J call TRBJ2-1; no firm D call. V dropped 3 bases and J dropped 8 bases, with 18 bases sitting between them. CDR1 and CDR2 (germline): SGDLS, YYNGEE. This CDR3 comprises 15 residues. Full variable domain (outside the CDR3, taken from reference TRBV9 and TRBJ2-1): DSGVTQTPKHLITATGQRVTLRCSPRSGDLSVYWYQQSLDQGLQFLIQYYNGEERAKGNILERFSAQQFPDLHSELNLSSLELGDSALYFCASSGEGSGRDEQFFGPGTRLTVL.

The chain carries TRBV27 and TRBJ1-2, with D unresolved. This CDR3 has 16 residues. Germline assignment: CDR1 MNHEY and CDR2 SMNVEV (reference sequence). V lost 4 bases and J lost 0, with 15 bases in between. The CDR3 nucleotides are TGTGCCAGCAGTTCATATTTGGGCGAAGCTAACTATGGCTACACCTTC. It is translated as CASSSYLGEANYGYTF.

The chain couples TRBV4-3 to TRBJ1-1; D might be TRBD1 (5 bases). The germline gives CDR1 LGHNA, CDR2 YSLEER. The CDR3 extends over 15 amino acids. V lost 1 base, J lost 0 bases, and 9 bases lay in between. CDR3: CASSQVPGLNTEAFF. The DNA of the CDR3 is TGCGCCAGCAGCCAAGTCCCGGGGCTGAACACTGAAGCTTTCTTT.

V usage is TRBV11-3 and J usage is TRBJ2-1; D perhaps matches TRBD1 (5 bases). This CDR3 has 13 amino acids. Trimming removed 1 base at V and 10 bases at J, with 11 bases between. Germline V gene data show CDR1 as SGHNT and CDR2 as YENEEA. CDR3 sequence reads: CASSLGLSGEQFF. Here the CDR3 DNA reads TGTGCCAGCAGCTTAGGTCTCTCAGGGGAGCAGTTCTTC.

CDR3 bases: TGTGCCAGCAGTGCTAGACTAGCGGGCAATGAGCAGTTCTTC. It is translated as CASSARLAGNEQFF. The chain couples TRBV28 to TRBJ2-1, with 10 bases lining up with TRBD2. After removal of 5 bases from V and 6 bases from J, the junction contained 4 bases not matched to a gene. Germline CDR1 MDHEN, CDR2 SYDVKM. The length of the CDR3 is 14 residues.

The chain uses TRBV7-9 and TRBJ2-1, with 7 bases lining up with TRBD1. V trimming: 5 bases; J trimming: 7 bases; junction bases outside the gene matches: 2. The CDR3 consists of 12 residues. Germline V lookup: CDR1 SEHNR, CDR2 FQNEAQ (reference sequence). CDR3 amino acids: CASSETGNEQFF. The DNA of the CDR3 is TGTGCCAGCAGCGAGACAGGGAATGAGCAGTTCTTC.

In its sample, this clone was seen once. This rearrangement joins TRBV5-2 to TRBJ1-5. TRBV5-2 is labeled a pseudogene. CDR3 length equals 15 residues. The CDR3 sequence: CASSQVILLNQPQHF. The CDR3 DNA sequence: TGCGCCAGCAGCCAAGTGATACTATTGAATCAGCCCCAGCATTTT.

The rearrangement joins TRBV5-6 to TRBJ1-3; D remains ambiguous. The germline V gene has CDR1 SGHDT and CDR2 YYEEEE. V lost 4 bases, J lost 1 base, and 12 bases lay in between. The CDR3 is 15 residues long. The CDR3 sequence is CASSPVGFSGNTIYF. The CDR3 DNA is TGTGCCAGCAGCCCGGTGGGGTTTTCTGGAAACACCATATATTTT.

This chain connects TRBV29-1 to TRBJ2-5, with D possibly being TRBD2 (6 bases). Germline V gene data show CDR1 as SQVTM and CDR2 as ANQGSEA. This CDR3 has 14 residues. V was cut by 1 base and J by 7 bases, with 16 bases left in between. The CDR3 spells CSVEGVEGPGTQYF. The CDR3 DNA follows: TGCAGCGTTGAAGGGGTGGAGGGCCCGGGGACCCAGTACTTC.

V is TRBV29-1 and J is TRBJ2-2; D unresolved. Deletions cut 6 bases from V and 3 bases from J, with 8 bases between. From germline, CDR1 is SQVTM and CDR2 ANQGSEA. CDR3 length: 12 residues. The CDR3 DNA sequence: TGCAGCGTCCTTTGGGACACCGGGGAGCTGTTTTTT. Translation: CSVLWDTGELFF.

The chain couples TRBV9 to TRBJ1-2; D unresolved. Per the germline V gene, CDR1 is SGDLS and CDR2 is YYNGEE. The CDR3 has 15 amino acids. V lost 3 bases, J lost 1 base, and 13 bases lay in between. CDR3 nucleotide sequence: TGTGCCAGCAGCGCCGAACCCAGGATTAACTATGGCTACACCTTC. It specifies CASSAEPRINYGYTF.

V gene TRBV19 combines with J gene TRBJ2-1, with 9 nucleotides matching TRBD2. The CDR3 contains 15 residues. With V trimmed by 1 base and J by 4 bases, 2 bases remained unmatched. CDR1 LNHDA and CDR2 SQIVND come from the germline V gene (reference sequence). The CDR3 DNA reads TGTGCCAGTAGTATAGTAGCGGGAGAGTACAATGAGCAGTTCTTC. Amino acid sequence: CASSIVAGEYNEQFF. Looking up the rest from reference TRBV19 and TRBJ2-1 gives the full variable domain: DGGITQSPKYLFRKEGQNVTLSCEQNLNHDAMYWYRQDPGQGLRLIYYSQIVNDFQKGDIAEGYSVSREKKESFPLTVTSAQKNPTAFYLCASSIVAGEYNEQFFGPGTRLTVL.

CDR3 nucleotide sequence: TGTGCCAGCAGCGAATCAGGGAATGGGCGTGAAAAACTGTTTTTT. Its protein is CASSESGNGREKLFF. The rearrangement uses TRBV5-6 and TRBJ1-4, with D possibly matching TRBD1 (5 bases). The CDR3 length is 15 residues. CDR1 and CDR2 (germline): SGHDT, YYEEEE. Trimming pared 4 bases from V and 7 bases from J, leaving 17 bases between.

This rearrangement joins TRBV28 to TRBJ1-5, with 10 bases lining up with TRBD1. The J segment lost 15 bases and the V segment lost 5 bases, leaving 25 bases of the junction unmatched. In germline, CDR1 is MDHEN, CDR2 SYDVKM. There are 18 residues in the CDR3. The CDR3 loop is CASSETGAPDRGYSIGHF. CDR3 in DNA: TGTGCCAGCAGTGAAACAGGGGCACCGGACAGGGGGTATAGTATAGGGCATTTT.

This chain joins TRBV7-6 and TRBJ2-7; 7 nucleotides match TRBD2. The CDR3 totals 17 residues. The V segment lost 4 bases and the J segment 3 bases; nucleotides outside the gene matches: 15. Germline V gene data show CDR1 as SGHVS and CDR2 as FNYEAQ. The CDR3 reads CASSSAPLGGGVYEQYF. The DNA for the CDR3 is TGTGCCAGCAGCTCCGCCCCCCTAGGCGGGGGAGTCTACGAGCAGTACTTC.

This clone came up once. The chain recombines TRBV27 with TRBJ2-5; no clear D gene. The CDR3 length is 13 residues. CDR1 and CDR2 (germline): MNHEY, SMNVEV (reference sequence). V lost 6 bases, J lost 11 bases, and 19 bases lay in between. The CDR3 reads CASSPQADSEQYF. The CDR3 DNA reads TGTGCCAGCAGCCCCCAGGCGGATTCGGAGCAGTACTTC.

This chain uses TRBV18 with TRBJ1-2, with a possible D match to TRBD1 (5 bases). Germline V gene lookup returns CDR1 KGHSH and CDR2 LQKENI. V was clipped by 0 bases and J by 4 bases, with 21 bases between them. This CDR3 has 18 amino acids. The CDR3 sequence is CASSPPSLPGPIIYGYTF. The CDR3 DNA follows: TGTGCCAGCTCACCACCGAGTTTACCGGGACCGATAATCTATGGCTACACCTTC.